This T cell receptor beta chain is from a study of cytomegalovirus exposure and HLA in healthy donors. Study-level points and caveats: Across donors, most TCRs were seen rarely, yet some public ones were widespread.

As for this clone: What it binds is not known.

The study ran its PCR with 60 Vbeta and 13 Jbeta primers. Profiling relied on immunoSEQ multiplex PCR, and the TCRdb table lists in-frame clones only, not all of them. Among 140,000 to 150,000 clones listed, 76% were seen once. Trimming left V 8 bases short and J 6 bases short, with 8 bases between. The CDR3 totals 11 residues. The germline V gene encodes CDR1 MNHEY and CDR2 SMNVEV (reference sequence). Each donor's status was that of a healthy bone marrow donor. Material: PBMCs. This receptor was obtained from a middle-aged woman in good health and CMV-seronegative. This chain links TRBV27 with TRBJ1-5; D remains ambiguous. As DNA, the CDR3 is TGTGCCAGCTCGGGAGTTCAGCCCCAGCATTTT. It specifies CASSGVQPQHF.